What follows are 10 T cell receptor beta chains derived from one specimen sequenced in a study of shared clonotypes between healthy human individuals. Libraries were prepared by immunoSEQ multiplex PCR; TCRdb keeps only in-frame clonotypes and omits some of them. This sample has about 700,000 clones; 90% to 95% occur once, and the top ten carry approximately 24%. Cells designated naive CD8 were CD45RO-negative and were positively selected for CCR7, with terminally differentiated effector memory CD45RA+ cells excluded. The sequenced sample consisted of naive CD8+ T cells sorted from blood. The receptors shown here come from a man under 40 in good health.

The chain joins TRBV28 to TRBJ1-5; D is unclear. The germline V gene has CDR1 MDHEN and CDR2 SYDVKM. The CDR3 has 12 amino acids. Between the trimmed V and J ends, which lost 7 bases and 9 bases, there was a span of 13 bases. CDR3 amino acids: CASTEKGWPQHF. The CDR3 bases are TGTGCCAGCACCGAGAAAGGTTGGCCCCAGCATTTT.

This clone was found once. V and J are TRBV18 and TRBJ2-7; 9 nucleotides agree with TRBD2. Germline loops: CDR1 KGHSH, CDR2 LQKENI. With V trimmed by 0 bases and J by 3 bases, 3 bases remained unmatched. CDR3 length: 15 amino acids. The CDR3 region has the DNA TGTGCCAGCTCACCACCCGGGACTAGCAGCTACGAGCAGTACTTC. Translation: CASSPPGTSSYEQYF.

This clone has only a few counts. The chain couples TRBV7-9 to TRBJ1-2; the D is unclear. This CDR3 has 13 amino acids. Per germline, CDR1 SEHNR and CDR2 FQNEAQ (reference sequence). The V and J ends lost 5 bases and 4 bases respectively, with 11 bases between them. In DNA form, the CDR3 reads TGTGCCAGCAGCCCCGGGTTGCGCTATGGCTACACCTTC. This encodes CASSPGLRYGYTF.

The chain joins TRBV5-8 to TRBJ2-4; the match to TRBD1 covers 10 bases. Germline CDR1 and CDR2: SGHTS and YDEGEE. The CDR3 is 17 amino acids. Unmatched junction bases numbered 12, after V lost 4 bases and J lost 5 bases. The CDR3 protein is CASSILPGQGSENIQYF. Here the CDR3 DNA reads TGTGCCAGCAGCATACTTCCGGGACAGGGGTCCGAAAACATTCAGTACTTC.

This clone came up many times. The chain recombines TRBV28 with TRBJ1-5; possible D gene TRBD1, 5 bases. There are 15 residues in the CDR3. Per the germline V gene, CDR1 is MDHEN and CDR2 is SYDVKM. With 6 bases removed from V and 2 bases from J, the gap between germline ends came to 14 bases. The CDR3 nucleotides are TGTGCCAGCAGAGCGAATTTAGGGGGCAATCAGCCCCAGCATTTT. Translated, it gives CASRANLGGNQPQHF. The whole variable domain, filled in from reference TRBV28 and TRBJ1-5, reads DVKVTQSSRYLVKRTGEKVFLECVQDMDHENMFWYRQDPGLGLRLIYFSYDVKMKEKGDIPEGYSVSREKKERFSLILESASTNQTSMYLCASRANLGGNQPQHFGDGTRLSIL.

The chain is built from TRBV15 and TRBJ1-3, with no clear D. CDR3 length equals 13 residues. V lost 5 bases to trimming and J lost 4 bases, with 9 bases between them. Germline V gene data show CDR1 as LNHNV and CDR2 as YYDKDF (reference sequence). CDR3 sequence: CATSGERGNTIYF. As DNA, the CDR3 is TGTGCCACCAGCGGGGAACGGGGAAACACCATATATTTT.

The V call is TRBV28, the J call TRBJ2-1; D possibly corresponds to TRBD1 (5 bases). This CDR3 has 14 residues. Trimming took 11 bases from V and 3 from J, leaving 17 bases between them. The germline V gene has CDR1 MDHEN and CDR2 SYDVKM. The CDR3 bases are TGTGCCGCAGCAGCCTTTCAGGGCTACAATGAGCAGTTCTTC. The encoded protein is CAAAAFQGYNEQFF.

With regard to this clone: This same CDR3 is encoded by further DNA sequences in the sample. The rearrangement uses TRBV28 and TRBJ1-5; 11 bases line up with TRBD1. Germline assignment: CDR1 MDHEN and CDR2 SYDVKM. This CDR3 is built from 15 residues. J lost 4 bases, V lost 4 bases, and 3 bases had no gene match. CDR3 nucleotides: TGTGCCAGCAGTTCAGGGACAGGGGGAAATCAGCCCCAGCATTTT. This encodes CASSSGTGGNQPQHF.

This clone was counted many times. The chain carries TRBV28 and TRBJ2-7; 8 bases agree with TRBD1. V lost 10 bases, J lost 2 bases, and 4 bases stayed unmatched. This CDR3 is built from 12 residues. The germline V gene has CDR1 MDHEN and CDR2 SYDVKM. The CDR3 DNA reads as TGTGCCACCAGGGGGCTGGCCTACGAGCAGTACTTC. The encoded protein is CATRGLAYEQYF. The whole variable domain, remainder taken from reference TRBV28 and TRBJ2-7, is DVKVTQSSRYLVKRTGEKVFLECVQDMDHENMFWYRQDPGLGLRLIYFSYDVKMKEKGDIPEGYSVSREKKERFSLILESASTNQTSMYLCATRGLAYEQYFGPGTRLTVT.

V gene TRBV6-4 combines with J gene TRBJ2-1; 11 positions agree with TRBD2. CDR3 length: 15 amino acids. Looked up from germline, CDR1 is MRHNA and CDR2 is SNTAGT. J lost 3 bases, V lost 3 bases, and 1 base had no gene match. Here the CDR3 reads CASSEGLAGYNEQFF. The CDR3 DNA is TGTGCCAGCAGTGAAGGACTAGCGGGCTACAATGAGCAGTTCTTC.